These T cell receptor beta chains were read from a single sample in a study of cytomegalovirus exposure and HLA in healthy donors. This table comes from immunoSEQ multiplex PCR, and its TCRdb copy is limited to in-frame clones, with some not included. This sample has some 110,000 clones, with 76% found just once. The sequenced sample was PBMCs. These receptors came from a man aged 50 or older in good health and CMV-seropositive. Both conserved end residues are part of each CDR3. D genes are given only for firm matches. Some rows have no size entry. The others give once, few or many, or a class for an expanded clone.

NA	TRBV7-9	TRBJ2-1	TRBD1	CASSRTGDNEQFF	TGTGCCAGCAGCCGGACAGGCGACAATGAGCAGTTCTTC
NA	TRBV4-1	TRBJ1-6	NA	CASSQVPTGANSPLHF	TGCGCCAGCAGCCAAGTTCCGACAGGCGCTAATTCACCCCTCCACTTT
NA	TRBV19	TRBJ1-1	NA	CASSIRGRVEAFF	TGTGCCAGTAGTATAAGGGGTAGGGTTGAAGCTTTCTTT
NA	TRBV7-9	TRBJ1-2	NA	CASSLATAYGYTF	TGTGCCAGCAGCTTAGCGACAGCTTATGGCTACACCTTC
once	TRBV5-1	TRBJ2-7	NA	CASSLQGGHEQYF	TGCGCCAGCAGCTTACAGGGTGGCCACGAGCAGTACTTC
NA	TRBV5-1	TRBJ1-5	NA	CASSLTTGNQPQHF	TGCGCCAGCAGCTTGACGACAGGTAATCAGCCCCAGCATTTT
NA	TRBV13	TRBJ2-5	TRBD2	CASSFTGTSGRDQETQYF	TGTGCCAGCAGCTTTACCGGGACTAGCGGGAGGGACCAAGAGACCCAGTACTTC
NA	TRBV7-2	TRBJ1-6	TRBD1	CASSARQGTNSPLHF	TGTGCCAGCAGCGCCCGACAGGGGACGAATTCACCCCTCCACTTT
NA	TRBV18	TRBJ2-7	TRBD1	CASSPGQGSYEQYF	TGTGCCAGCTCACCGGGACAGGGGTCCTACGAGCAGTACTTC
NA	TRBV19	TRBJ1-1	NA	CASSPPWRGGTEAFF	TGTGCCAGTAGTCCCCCGTGGAGGGGTGGCACTGAAGCTTTCTTT
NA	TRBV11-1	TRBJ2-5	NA	CASSSRARRWETQYF	TGTGCCAGCAGCTCCCGGGCTCGGAGGTGGGAGACCCAGTACTTC
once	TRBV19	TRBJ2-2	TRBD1	CASSIIQGTGELFF	TGTGCCAGTAGTATAATACAGGGGACCGGGGAGCTGTTTTTT
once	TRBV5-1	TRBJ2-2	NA	CASSHGSYTGELFF	TGCGCCAGCAGTCACGGGAGCTACACCGGGGAGCTGTTTTTT
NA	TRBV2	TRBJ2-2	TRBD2	CASRTGRASNTGELFF	TGTGCCAGCAGGACGGGGAGGGCTTCGAACACCGGGGAGCTGTTTTTT
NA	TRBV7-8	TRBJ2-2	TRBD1	CASSMRTGEDTGELFF	TGTGCCAGCAGCATGCGGACAGGGGAAGACACCGGGGAGCTGTTTTTT
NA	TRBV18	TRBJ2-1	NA	CASSPLREYNEQFF	TGTGCCAGCTCACCCCTGAGAGAGTACAATGAGCAGTTCTTC
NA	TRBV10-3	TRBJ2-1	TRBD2	CAIRQTSGNNEQFF	TGTGCCATCAGGCAGACTAGCGGGAATAATGAGCAGTTCTTC
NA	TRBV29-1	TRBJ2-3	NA	CSVGQSNTDTQYF	TGCAGCGTTGGACAGTCAAACACAGATACGCAGTATTTT
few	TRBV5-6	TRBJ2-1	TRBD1	CASSLRGGAYNEQFF	TGTGCCAGCAGCTTGAGAGGGGGCGCGTACAATGAGCAGTTCTTC
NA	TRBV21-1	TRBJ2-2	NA	CASSKGGGLAGEMNTGELFF	TGTGCCAGCAGCAAAGGGGGGGGACTAGCGGGGGAAATGAACACCGGGGAGCTGTTTTTT
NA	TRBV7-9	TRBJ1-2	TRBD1	CASSPQATGGNYGYTF	TGTGCCAGCAGCCCCCAGGCGACAGGGGGCAACTATGGCTACACCTTC
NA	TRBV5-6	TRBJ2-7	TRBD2	CASGLTGLDYEQYF	TGTGCCAGCGGTTTAACGGGACTAGACTACGAGCAGTACTTC
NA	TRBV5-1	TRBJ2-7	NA	CASSLVSGYEQYF	TGCGCCAGCAGCTTGGTTAGCGGCTACGAGCAGTACTTC
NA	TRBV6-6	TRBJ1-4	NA	CASSLIDPGANEKLFF	TGTGCCAGCAGCCTCATTGACCCGGGAGCTAATGAAAAACTGTTTTTT
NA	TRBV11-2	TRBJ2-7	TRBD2	CASIISGGDEQYF	TGTGCCAGCATCATCTCCGGGGGGGACGAGCAGTACTTC
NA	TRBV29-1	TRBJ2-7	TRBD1	CSVEEGTGFEQYF	TGCAGCGTTGAAGAGGGGACAGGGTTCGAGCAGTACTTC
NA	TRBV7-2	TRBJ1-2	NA	CASSPQGNYGYTF	TGTGCCAGCAGCCCTCAGGGTAACTATGGCTACACCTTC
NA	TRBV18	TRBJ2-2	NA	CASSPSPTGNTGELFF	TGTGCCAGCTCACCATCCCCGACAGGGAACACCGGGGAGCTGTTTTTT
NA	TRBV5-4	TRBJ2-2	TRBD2	CASRLGTSGSNTGELFF	TGTGCCAGCAGGCTAGGGACTAGCGGGAGTAACACCGGGGAGCTGTTTTTT
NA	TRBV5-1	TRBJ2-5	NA	CASSLIPGTEETQYF	TGCGCCAGCAGCTTAATTCCTGGGACTGAAGAGACCCAGTACTTC